This passage covers 12 T cell receptor beta chains from one sample sequenced in a study of identical twins. MiXCR, applied by TCRdb to the 5' RACE reads, yields one record per CDR3 protein. Of approximately 590,000 distinct CDR3 sequences detected, just under 10% appear once; the ten largest clones hold 2.5% to 3.5%. The same sample was also used in a study of yellow fever vaccine responses in identical twins.

Sequenced sample: PBMCs. These receptors came from a woman in her late teens or twenties in good health.

The rearrangement links TRBV12-3 or TRBV12-4 to TRBJ2-1; D remains unclear. Trimming pared 2 bases from V and 9 bases from J, leaving 5 bases between. This CDR3 has 11 residues. The CDR3: CASSLSPEQFF. CDR3 nucleotide sequence: TGTGCCAGCAGTTTATCACCTGAGCAGTTCTTC.

This clonotype was counted a few times. This chain joins TRBV18 and TRBJ2-3; TRBD2 matches at 12 bases. J lost 2 bases, V lost 1 base, and 4 bases had no gene match. The CDR3 has 17 amino acids. Germline V lookup: CDR1 KGHSH, CDR2 LQKENI. The chain's CDR3 is CASSPLGLAGLTDTQYF. CDR3 nucleotide sequence: TGTGCCAGCTCACCACTCGGACTAGCGGGGCTCACAGATACGCAGTATTTT.

V and J are TRBV20-1 and TRBJ2-7; no firm D call. Per germline, CDR1 DFQATT and CDR2 SNEGSKA (reference sequence). The CDR3 runs to 12 residues. V lost 7 bases and J 2 bases, leaving 12 bases between the germline ends. CDR3 loop: CSGFSGPYEQYF. The CDR3 DNA reads TGCAGTGGTTTCTCCGGCCCCTACGAGCAGTACTTC.

The gene calls are TRBV24-1 and TRBJ2-2, with D possibly matching TRBD1 (5 bases). CDR1 KGHDR and CDR2 SFDVKD come from the germline V gene. CDR3 length equals 16 residues. V lost 0 bases to trimming and J lost 7 bases, with 14 bases between them. CDR3 in amino acids: CATSDLIGAEGGELFF. The CDR3 DNA reads TGTGCCACCAGTGATTTGATAGGGGCGGAAGGCGGGGAGCTGTTTTTT.

This clonotype was observed many times. V and J are TRBV7-2 and TRBJ2-7; D perhaps matches TRBD1 (5 bases). The CDR3 totals 13 residues. Trimming pared 5 bases from V and 5 bases from J, leaving 13 bases between. Germline values: CDR1 SGHTA, CDR2 FQGNSA. The DNA for the CDR3 is TGTGCCAGCAGCGAGCAGGGTTTTGACGAGCAGTACTTC. Translation: CASSEQGFDEQYF.

This clonotype was seen repeatedly, ten times or more. V gene TRBV20-1 combines with J gene TRBJ2-7; possibly TRBD2 for D (6 bases). Trimming removed 1 base at V and 0 bases at J, with 10 bases between. Per germline, CDR1 DFQATT and CDR2 SNEGSKA (reference sequence). The CDR3 runs to 14 residues. CDR3 bases: TGCAGTGCTAGAGGTCGGGAGAGCTCCTACGAGCAGTACTTC. Its protein is CSARGRESSYEQYF.

The chain recombines TRBV7-2 with TRBJ1-6; tentatively, D is TRBD1 (5 bases). The CDR3 totals 14 residues. Trimming took 7 bases from V and 10 from J, leaving 17 bases between them. Germline lookup yields CDR1 SGHTA and CDR2 FQGNSA. For the CDR3, the DNA is TGTGCCAGCATCAATCCCAGGGAGGGATCACCCCTCCACTTT. Its translation: CASINPREGSPLHF.

This clonotype has only a few counts. J is TRBJ1-2 and V is TRBV23-1, with D possibly matching TRBD1 (5 bases). TRBV23-1 is an open reading frame, and its role is uncertain. V was shortened by 0 bases and J by 7 bases, with 9 bases between the two germline ends. CDR3 length equals 13 residues. CDR3 coding DNA: TGCGCCAGCAGTCAATCCGGGGGGGGTGGCTACACCTTC. Amino acids: CASSQSGGGGYTF.

This clonotype was observed many times. This chain joins TRBV7-8 and TRBJ2-1; D is ambiguous. Trimming stripped 0 bases from V and 6 bases from J, with 3 bases between. Per germline, CDR1 SGHVS and CDR2 FQNEAQ. The CDR3 runs to 12 residues. Here the CDR3 DNA reads TGTGCCAGCAGCTTAGCGTTCAATGAGCAGTTCTTC. Protein product: CASSLAFNEQFF.

V usage is TRBV15 and J usage is TRBJ2-1; weak D call: TRBD2 (5 bases). The germline CDR1 and CDR2 sequences are LNHNV and YYDKDF (reference sequence). The CDR3 runs to 14 residues. V lost 6 bases to trimming and J lost 8 bases, with 17 bases between them. CDR3 in amino acids: CATSVRPEDYEQFF. The CDR3 bases are TGTGCCACCAGTGTGAGGCCGGAGGACTATGAGCAGTTCTTC.

In its sample, this clonotype was seen many times. The V call is TRBV6-2 or TRBV6-3, the J call TRBJ2-1; the match to TRBD2 covers 8 bases. Germline-derived CDR1 and CDR2 are MNHEY and SVGEGT. The CDR3 covers 16 residues. The V segment lost 5 bases and the J segment 5 bases; nucleotides outside the gene matches: 11. In DNA, the CDR3 is TGTGCCAGCAGTCGCTTACGACTAGCGCCTGACAATGAGCAGTTCTTC. Translation gives CASSRLRLAPDNEQFF.

With respect to this clonotype: Possible read error: a much larger clone is one base away. The rearrangement links TRBV27 to TRBJ2-7; 12 bases line up with TRBD1. Germline V gene data show CDR1 as MNHEY and CDR2 as SMNVEV (reference sequence). The CDR3 extends over 15 amino acids. V shed 3 bases and J 6 bases; nucleotides not matched to a gene: 6. The CDR3 sequence: CASSFTGTGGREQYF. CDR3 DNA: TGTGCCAGCAGTTTTACCGGGACAGGGGGCCGCGAGCAGTACTTC.